This T cell receptor beta chain was captured in a study of T cell repertoires in cytomegalovirus infection. Study background: Signatures in public TCR beta sequences pointed to both CMV infection and matching HLA type.

MiXCR was run by TCRdb on the reads, yielding one entry per CDR3 protein. This sample has about 150,000 distinct CDR3 sequences, with around 20% found just once. Study-wide results and caveats: HLA-C-restricted TCR beta clonotypes specific for CMV led the ex vivo response.

Of note for this clonotype: Its antigen is undetermined. The conserved phenylalanine or tryptophan is not found at the CDR3 terminus, so this likely reflects a read error.

Between the trimmed V and J ends, which lost 3 bases and 2 bases, there was a span of 13 bases. CDR1 is MGHDK, CDR2 SYGVNS, per germline. The CDR3 extends over 15 amino acids. Sequencing was performed on PBMCs. The sequence was obtained from a human donor in good health (CMV status not recorded). Some clones in this sample may be carry-over from other donors' samples. V usage is TRBV25-1 and J usage is TRBJ1-2; tentative D call: TRBD1 (6 bases). CDR3 in amino acids: CASSEGQGMNYGYTI. For the CDR3, the DNA is TGTGCCAGCAGTGAGGGGCAGGGGATGAACTATGGCTACACCATC.